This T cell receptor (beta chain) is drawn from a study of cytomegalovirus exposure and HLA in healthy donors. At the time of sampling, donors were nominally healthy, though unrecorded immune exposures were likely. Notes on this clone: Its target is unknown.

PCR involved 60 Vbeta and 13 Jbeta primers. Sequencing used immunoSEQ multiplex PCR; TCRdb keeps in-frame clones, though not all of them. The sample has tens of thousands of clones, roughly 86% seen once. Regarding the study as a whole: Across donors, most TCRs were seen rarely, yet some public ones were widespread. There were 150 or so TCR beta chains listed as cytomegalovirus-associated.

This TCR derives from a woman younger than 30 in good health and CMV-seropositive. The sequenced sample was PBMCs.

The CDR3 is CASSWTGEDEQYF. CDR3 DNA: TGCGCCAGCAGCTGGACAGGGGAGGACGAGCAGTACTTC. The V and J genes are TRBV5-1 and TRBJ2-7; 9 bases are shared with TRBD1. The CDR3 loop spans 13 amino acids. CDR1 and CDR2 from the germline V gene are SGHRS and YFSETQ. V trimming: 3 bases; J trimming: 5 bases; junction bases outside the gene matches: 3.